This T cell receptor beta chain was retrieved from a study of cytomegalovirus exposure and HLA in healthy donors. Broader study findings: Reportedly, TCR beta sequences accurately predicted HLA-A and HLA-B alleles in most subjects. A missense DCLRE1C variant was associated with V- and J-gene trimming of TCR beta chains in a later analysis, and an independent cohort replicated the association. The productive fraction for most TCR beta V segments was about 90% or about 30% in an earlier analysis.

The CDR3 has 15 amino acids. V shed 7 bases and J shed 5 bases, with 18 bases lying between them. CDR1 and CDR2 from the germline V gene are MDHEN and SYDVKM. The PCR employed 60 Vbeta primers together with 13 Jbeta primers. Sequencing used immunoSEQ multiplex PCR; TCRdb keeps in-frame clones, though not all of them. The sample has about 120,000 clones; roughly a tenth are singletons. As concerns this clone: Its antigen is unidentified.

Sequencing was performed on PBMCs. The chain carries TRBV28 and TRBJ1-5; a weak D match, TRBD1 (5 bases). The TCR was taken from a woman under 30 in good health and CMV-seropositive. CDR3 in amino acids: CASTPAGEWDQPQHF. DNA for the CDR3: TGTGCCAGCACTCCGGCGGGGGAATGGGATCAGCCCCAGCATTTT.